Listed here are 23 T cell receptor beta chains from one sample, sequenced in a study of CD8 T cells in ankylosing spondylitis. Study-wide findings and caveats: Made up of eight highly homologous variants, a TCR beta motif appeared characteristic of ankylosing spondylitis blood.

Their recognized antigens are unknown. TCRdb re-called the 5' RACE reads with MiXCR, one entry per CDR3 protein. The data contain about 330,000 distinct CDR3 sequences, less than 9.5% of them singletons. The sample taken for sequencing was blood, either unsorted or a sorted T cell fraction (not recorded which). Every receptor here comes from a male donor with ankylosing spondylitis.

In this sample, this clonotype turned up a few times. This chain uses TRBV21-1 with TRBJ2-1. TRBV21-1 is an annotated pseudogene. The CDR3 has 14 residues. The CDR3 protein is CASSKVKGCNEQFF. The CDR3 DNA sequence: TGTGCCAGCAGCAAAGTGAAGGGTTGCAATGAGCAGTTCTTC.

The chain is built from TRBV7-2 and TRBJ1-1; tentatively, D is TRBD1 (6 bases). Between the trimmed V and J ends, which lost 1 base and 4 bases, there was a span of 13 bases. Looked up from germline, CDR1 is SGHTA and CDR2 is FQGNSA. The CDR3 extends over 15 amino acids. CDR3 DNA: TGTGCCAGCAGCTTAGTGGGTCAGGGGTTCACTGAAGCTTTCTTT. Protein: CASSLVGQGFTEAFF.

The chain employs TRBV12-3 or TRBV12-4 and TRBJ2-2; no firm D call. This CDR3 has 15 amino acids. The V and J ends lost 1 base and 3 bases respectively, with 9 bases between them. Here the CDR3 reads CASSLGKGYTGELFF. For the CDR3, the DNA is TGTGCCAGCAGTTTAGGGAAGGGCTACACCGGGGAGCTGTTTTTT.

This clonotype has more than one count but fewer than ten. The CDR3 loop reads CSVQQTGYFEAFF. Here the CDR3 DNA reads TGCAGCGTACAGCAGACAGGGTACTTTGAAGCTTTCTTT. The chain links TRBV29-1 to TRBJ1-1; 7 nucleotides align to TRBD1. Germline V gene data show CDR1 as SQVTM and CDR2 as ANQGSEA. V was clipped by 6 bases and J by 7 bases; unmatched bases: 11. The CDR3 has 13 amino acids.

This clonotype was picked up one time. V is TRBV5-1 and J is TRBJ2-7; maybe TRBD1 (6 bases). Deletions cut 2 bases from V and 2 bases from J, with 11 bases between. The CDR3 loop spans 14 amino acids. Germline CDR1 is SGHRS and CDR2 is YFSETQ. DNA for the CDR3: TGCGCCAGCAGCTTAACCGGGACAACCTACGAGCAGTACTTC. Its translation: CASSLTGTTYEQYF.

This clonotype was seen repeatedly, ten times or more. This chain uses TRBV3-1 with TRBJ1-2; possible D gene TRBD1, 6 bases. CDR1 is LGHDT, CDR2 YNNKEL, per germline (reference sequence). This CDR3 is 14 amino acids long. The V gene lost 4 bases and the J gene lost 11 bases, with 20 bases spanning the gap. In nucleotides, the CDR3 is TGTGCCAGCAGCCCTTCTGGACAGACTGGAGGTTACACCTTC. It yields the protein CASSPSGQTGGYTF. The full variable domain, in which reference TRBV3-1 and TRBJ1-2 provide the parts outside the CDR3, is DTAVSQTPKYLVTQMGNDKSIKCEQNLGHDTMYWYKQDSKKFLKIMFSYNNKELIINETVPNRFSPKSPDKAHLNLHINSLELGDSAVYFCASSPSGQTGGYTFGSGTRLTVV.

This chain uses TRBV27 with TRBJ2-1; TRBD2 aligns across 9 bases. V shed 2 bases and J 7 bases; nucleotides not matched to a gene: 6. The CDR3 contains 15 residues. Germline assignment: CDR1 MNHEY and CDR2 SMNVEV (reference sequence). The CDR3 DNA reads TGTGCCAGCAGTTTAGCTAGCGGGAAGTCGAATGAGCAGTTCTTC. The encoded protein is CASSLASGKSNEQFF.

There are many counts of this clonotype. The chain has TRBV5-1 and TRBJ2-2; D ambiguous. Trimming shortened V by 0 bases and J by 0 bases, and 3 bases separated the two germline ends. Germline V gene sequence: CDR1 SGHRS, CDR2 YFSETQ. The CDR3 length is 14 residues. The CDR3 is CASSLDTNTGELFF. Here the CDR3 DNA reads TGCGCCAGCAGCTTGGATACGAACACCGGGGAGCTGTTTTTT.

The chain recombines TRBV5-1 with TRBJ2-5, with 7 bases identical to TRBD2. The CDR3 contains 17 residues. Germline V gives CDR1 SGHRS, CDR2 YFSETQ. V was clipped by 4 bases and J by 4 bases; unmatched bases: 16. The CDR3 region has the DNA TGCGCCAGCAGCGCGGGAGTCGGGACCCCCGGTGGAGAGACCCAGTACTTC. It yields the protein CASSAGVGTPGGETQYF. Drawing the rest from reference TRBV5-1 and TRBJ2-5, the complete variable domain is KAGVTQTPRYLIKTRGQQVTLSCSPISGHRSVSWYQQTPGQGLQFLFEYFSETQRNKGNFPGRFSGRQFSNSRSEMNVSTLELGDSALYLCASSAGVGTPGGETQYFGPGTRLLVL.

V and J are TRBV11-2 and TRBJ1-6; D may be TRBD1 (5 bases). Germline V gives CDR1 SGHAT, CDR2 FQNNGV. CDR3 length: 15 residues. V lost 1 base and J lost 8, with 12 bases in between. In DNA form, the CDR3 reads TGTGCCAGCAGCTTAGGGGGGTTCGGGGATTCACCCCTCCACTTT. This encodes CASSLGGFGDSPLHF.

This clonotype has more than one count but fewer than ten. The CDR3 sequence: CASSPAGNWNTEAFF. The DNA of the CDR3 is TGTGCCAGCAGCCCAGCAGGCAATTGGAACACTGAAGCTTTCTTT. The chain carries TRBV7-3 and TRBJ1-1, with unresolved D. The CDR3 totals 15 residues. V lost 5 bases and J 1 base, leaving 14 bases between the germline ends. The V gene's germline CDR1 is SGHTA and CDR2 FQGTGA.

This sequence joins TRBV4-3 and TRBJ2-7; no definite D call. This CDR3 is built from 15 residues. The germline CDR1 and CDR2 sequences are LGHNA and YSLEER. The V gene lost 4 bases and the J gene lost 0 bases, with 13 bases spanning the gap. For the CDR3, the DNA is TGCGCCAGCAGCCCTTCCGGACGTCGCTCCTACGAGCAGTACTTC. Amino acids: CASSPSGRRSYEQYF.

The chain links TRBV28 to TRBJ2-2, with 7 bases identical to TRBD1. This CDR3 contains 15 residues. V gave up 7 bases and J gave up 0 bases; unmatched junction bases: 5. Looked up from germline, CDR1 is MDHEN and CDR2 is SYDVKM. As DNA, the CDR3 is TGTGCCAGCATCCTAAGGGGGCCGAACACCGGGGAGCTGTTTTTT. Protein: CASILRGPNTGELFF.

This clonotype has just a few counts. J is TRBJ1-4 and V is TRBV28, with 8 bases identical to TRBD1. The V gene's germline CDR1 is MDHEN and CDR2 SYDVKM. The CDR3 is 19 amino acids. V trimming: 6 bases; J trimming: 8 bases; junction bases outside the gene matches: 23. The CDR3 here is CASRKIVVFGTGVNEKLFF. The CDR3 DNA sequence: TGTGCCAGCAGAAAAATAGTCGTCTTCGGGACAGGAGTAAACGAAAAACTGTTTTTT.

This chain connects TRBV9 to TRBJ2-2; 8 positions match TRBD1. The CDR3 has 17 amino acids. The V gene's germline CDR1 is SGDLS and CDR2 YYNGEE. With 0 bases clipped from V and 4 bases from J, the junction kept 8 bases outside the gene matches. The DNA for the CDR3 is TGTGCCAGCAGCGTAGAGGGCAGGGGGCGGGCCACCGGGGAGCTGTTTTTT. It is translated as CASSVEGRGRATGELFF.

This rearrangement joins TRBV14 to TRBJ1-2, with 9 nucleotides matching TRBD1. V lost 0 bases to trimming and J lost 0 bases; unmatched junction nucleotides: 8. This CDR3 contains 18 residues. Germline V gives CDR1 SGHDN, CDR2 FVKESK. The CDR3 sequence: CASSQDWRTGDTNYGYTF. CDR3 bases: TGTGCCAGCAGCCAAGATTGGAGGACAGGGGATACTAACTATGGCTACACCTTC. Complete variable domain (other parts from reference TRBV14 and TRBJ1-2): EAGVTQFPSHSVIEKGQTVTLRCDPISGHDNLYWYRRVMGKEIKFLLHFVKESKQDESGMPNNRFLAERTGGTYSTLKVQPAELEDSGVYFCASSQDWRTGDTNYGYTFGSGTRLTVV.

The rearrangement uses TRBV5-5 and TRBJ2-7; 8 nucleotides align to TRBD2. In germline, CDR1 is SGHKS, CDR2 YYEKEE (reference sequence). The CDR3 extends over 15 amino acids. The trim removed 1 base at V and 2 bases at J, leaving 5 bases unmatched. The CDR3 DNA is TGTGCCAGCAGCTTGAGATTAGCGGGGACCTACGAGCAGTACTTC. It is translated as CASSLRLAGTYEQYF.

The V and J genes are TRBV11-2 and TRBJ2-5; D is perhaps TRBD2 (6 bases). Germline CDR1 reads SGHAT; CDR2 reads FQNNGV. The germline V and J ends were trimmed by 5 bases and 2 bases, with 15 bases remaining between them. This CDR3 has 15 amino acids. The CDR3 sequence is CASSNPGTGQETQYF. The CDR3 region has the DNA TGTGCCAGCAGCAATCCGGGGACTGGGCAAGAGACCCAGTACTTC. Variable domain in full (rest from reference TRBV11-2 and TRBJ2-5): EAGVAQSPRYKIIEKRQSVAFWCNPISGHATLYWYQQILGQGPKLLIQFQNNGVVDDSQLPKDRFSAERLKGVDSTLKIQPAKLEDSAVYLCASSNPGTGQETQYFGPGTRLLVL.

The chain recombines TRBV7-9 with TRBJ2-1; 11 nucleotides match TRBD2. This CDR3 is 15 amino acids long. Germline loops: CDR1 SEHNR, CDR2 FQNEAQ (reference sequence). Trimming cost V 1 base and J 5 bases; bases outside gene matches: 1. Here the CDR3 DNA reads TGTGCCAGCAGCTTAGGGGGACTAGCGGACAATGAGCAGTTCTTC. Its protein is CASSLGGLADNEQFF. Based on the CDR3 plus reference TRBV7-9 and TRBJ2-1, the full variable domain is DTGVSQNPRHKITKRGQNVTFRCDPISEHNRLYWYRQTLGQGPEFLTYFQNEAQLEKSRLLSDRFSAERPKGSFSTLEIQRTEQGDSAMYLCASSLGGLADNEQFFGPGTRLTVL.

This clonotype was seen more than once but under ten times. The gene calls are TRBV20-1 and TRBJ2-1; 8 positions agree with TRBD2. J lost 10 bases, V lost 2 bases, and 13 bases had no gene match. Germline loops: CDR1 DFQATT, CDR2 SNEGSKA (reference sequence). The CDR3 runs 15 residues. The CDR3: CSARPGTSALVEQFF. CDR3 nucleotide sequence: TGCAGTGCTAGACCTGGGACTAGTGCTTTGGTGGAGCAGTTCTTC.

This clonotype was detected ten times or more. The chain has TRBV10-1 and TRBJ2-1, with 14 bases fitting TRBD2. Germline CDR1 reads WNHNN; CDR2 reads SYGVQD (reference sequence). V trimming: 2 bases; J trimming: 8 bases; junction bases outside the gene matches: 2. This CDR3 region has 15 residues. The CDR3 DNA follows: TGCGCCAGCAGTGAGGGACTAGCGGGAGGATATGAGCAGTTCTTC. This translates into CASSEGLAGGYEQFF.

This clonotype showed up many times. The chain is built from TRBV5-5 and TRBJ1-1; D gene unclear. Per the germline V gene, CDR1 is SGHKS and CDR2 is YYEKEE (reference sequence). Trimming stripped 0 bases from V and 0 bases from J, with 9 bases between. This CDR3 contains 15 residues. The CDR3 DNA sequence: TGTGCCAGCAGCTTGGCCAAGGGATTGAACACTGAAGCTTTCTTT. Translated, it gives CASSLAKGLNTEAFF.

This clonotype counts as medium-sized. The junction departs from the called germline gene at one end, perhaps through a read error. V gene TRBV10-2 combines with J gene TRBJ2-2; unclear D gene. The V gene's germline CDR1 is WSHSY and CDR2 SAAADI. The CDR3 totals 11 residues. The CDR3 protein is CASRFAGELFF. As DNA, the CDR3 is TGCGCAAGCAGGTTCGCCGGGGAGCTGTTTTTT.